The entry below gives a single T cell receptor (beta chain) sequence along with its context. Its matching antigen is unknown. Regarding treatment: oral pan-JAK inhibitor, 5-10 mg twice daily. Lesional scalp punch biopsies and peripheral blood came from alopecia areata patients. Using a FACSAria, the CD4+ and CD8+ T cells were sorted from the PBMCs. Sequencing templates came from extracted RNA that was reverse transcribed into cDNA. Sequencing used immunoSEQ multiplex PCR; TCRdb keeps in-frame clones, though not all of them. Here the sample spans 190,000 or so clones, under 60% being singletons. This record comes from a study of CD8+ T cells in alopecia areata. Looking at the study overall: Patients in the study were on tofacitinib for 6 to 18 months, then off it for 6 months. Overall study results and limits: Shared TCR sequences were less clear between patients than in mice, possibly partly from HLA diversity.

V was clipped by 3 bases and J by 0 bases, with 9 bases between them. CDR1 is MGHDK and CDR2 is SYGVNS in the germline V gene. This CDR3 contains 15 residues. This specimen was CD8+ T cells sorted from blood, taken at week 24, from a patient treated with tofacitinib. The sequence was collected from a human donor with alopecia areata. The genes are TRBV25-1 and TRBJ2-1; no clear D. This CDR3 reads CASSDRRSSYNEQFF. The DNA of the CDR3 is TGTGCCAGCAGTGACCGGCGGAGCTCCTACAATGAGCAGTTCTTC. The whole variable domain, remainder taken from reference TRBV25-1 and TRBJ2-1, is EADIYQTPRYLVIGTGKKITLECSQTMGHDKMYWYQQDPGMELHLIHYSYGVNSTEKGDLSSESTVSRIRTEHFPLTLESARPSHTSQYLCASSDRRSSYNEQFFGPGTRLTVL.